These T cell receptor beta chains were read from a single sample in a study of OX40 agonist ivuxolimab in advanced cancers. The table came from immunoSEQ multiplex PCR; TCRdb's copy has only in-frame clones and leaves some out. In the table there are approximately 50,000 clones, roughly 80% of which are singletons. This specimen consisted of CD4+ or CD8+ T cells sorted from blood, obtained in a trial of the OX40 agonist ivuxolimab. The receptor set was obtained from an adult with an advanced solid tumor such as melanoma, head and neck, liver or kidney cancer. Both conserved end residues are part of each CDR3. A D gene is named only where the DNA matches it firmly. The listing skips clone size in some rows; elsewhere it reads once, few, many or a size class.

D gene: NA; clone size: once; J gene: TRBJ1-6; V gene: TRBV6-5; CDR3 protein: CASTLTRANSPLHF; CDR3 DNA: TGTGCCAGCACCTTAACAAGGGCCAATTCACCCCTCCACTTT
D gene: NA; clone size: NA; J gene: TRBJ2-1; V gene: TRBV5-4; CDR3 protein: CASSGTPGRNEQFF; CDR3 DNA: TGTGCCAGCAGCGGGACCCCAGGGAGGAATGAGCAGTTCTTC
D gene: NA; clone size: once; J gene: TRBJ1-1; V gene: TRBV6-5; CDR3 protein: CASSYSGAEAFF; CDR3 DNA: TGTGCCAGCAGTTACTCGGGGGCTGAAGCTTTCTTT
D gene: NA; clone size: NA; J gene: TRBJ2-7; V gene: TRBV9; CDR3 protein: CASSVGVGYEQYF; CDR3 DNA: TGTGCCAGCAGCGTAGGTGTGGGCTACGAGCAGTACTTC
D gene: NA; clone size: NA; J gene: TRBJ2-7; V gene: TRBV27; CDR3 protein: CASSWGNEQYF; CDR3 DNA: TGTGCCAGCAGTTGGGGGAACGAGCAGTACTTC
D gene: NA; clone size: NA; J gene: TRBJ1-4; V gene: TRBV20-1; CDR3 protein: CSLVINEKLFF; CDR3 DNA: TGCAGTCTGGTGATAAATGAAAAACTGTTTTTT
D gene: NA; clone size: NA; J gene: TRBJ2-5; V gene: TRBV27; CDR3 protein: CASSLYPSWETQYF; CDR3 DNA: TGTGCCAGCAGTTTATATCCTAGCTGGGAGACCCAGTACTTC
D gene: NA; clone size: NA; J gene: TRBJ1-2; V gene: TRBV5-6; CDR3 protein: CASSFEGYGYTF; CDR3 DNA: TGTGCCAGCAGCTTCGAGGGTTATGGCTACACCTTC
D gene: TRBD1; clone size: NA; J gene: TRBJ2-2; V gene: TRBV4-3; CDR3 protein: CASSRTGTVNTGELFF; CDR3 DNA: TGCGCCAGCAGCCGAACCGGGACAGTCAACACCGGGGAGCTGTTTTTT
D gene: TRBD1; clone size: NA; J gene: TRBJ2-3; V gene: TRBV5-6; CDR3 protein: CASSLDRGRMGDTQYF; CDR3 DNA: TGTGCCAGCAGCTTAGACAGGGGGAGGATGGGAGATACGCAGTATTTT
D gene: NA; clone size: NA; J gene: TRBJ1-5; V gene: TRBV6-5; CDR3 protein: CASSYSRLGSNQPQHF; CDR3 DNA: TGTGCCAGCAGTTACTCGCGGCTTGGCAGCAATCAGCCCCAGCATTTT
D gene: TRBD2; clone size: NA; J gene: TRBJ2-3; V gene: TRBV7-6; CDR3 protein: CASSLRTSGETSTDTQYF; CDR3 DNA: TGTGCCAGCAGCCTACGGACTAGCGGGGAAACTAGCACAGATACGCAGTATTTT
D gene: TRBD1; clone size: NA; J gene: TRBJ1-2; V gene: TRBV5-1; CDR3 protein: CASSYDGQAPSAGYTF; CDR3 DNA: TGCGCCAGCAGCTACGATGGACAGGCCCCGTCAGCTGGCTACACCTTC
D gene: NA; clone size: NA; J gene: TRBJ2-5; V gene: TRBV7-2; CDR3 protein: CASSLVLQETQYF; CDR3 DNA: TGTGCCAGCAGCTTAGTGCTCCAAGAGACCCAGTACTTC
D gene: NA; clone size: few; J gene: TRBJ2-5; V gene: TRBV21-1; CDR3 protein: CASTGTYQETQYF; CDR3 DNA: TGTGCCAGCACCGGGACTTACCAAGAGACCCAGTACTTC
D gene: NA; clone size: NA; J gene: TRBJ2-2; V gene: TRBV9; CDR3 protein: CASGLALNTGELFF; CDR3 DNA: TGTGCCAGCGGGCTAGCCTTAAACACCGGGGAGCTGTTTTTT
D gene: NA; clone size: NA; J gene: TRBJ2-6; V gene: TRBV7-9; CDR3 protein: CASSLGGPGSTGANVLTF; CDR3 DNA: TGTGCCAGCAGCTTAGGGGGACCCGGATCCACCGGGGCCAACGTCCTGACTTTC
D gene: TRBD1; clone size: NA; J gene: TRBJ2-7; V gene: TRBV6-5; CDR3 protein: CASSRQGGEQYF; CDR3 DNA: TGTGCCAGCAGTAGACAGGGGGGGGAGCAGTACTTC
D gene: NA; clone size: NA; J gene: TRBJ1-6; V gene: TRBV27; CDR3 protein: CASSLNRINSPLHF; CDR3 DNA: TGTGCCAGCAGTTTAAACAGAATTAATTCACCCCTCCACTTT
D gene: TRBD1; clone size: once; J gene: TRBJ1-2; V gene: TRBV5-1; CDR3 protein: CASSSGQGDYGYTF; CDR3 DNA: TGCGCCAGCAGCTCGGGACAGGGGGACTATGGCTACACCTTC
D gene: TRBD1; clone size: NA; J gene: TRBJ2-7; V gene: TRBV6-5; CDR3 protein: CASRRTGSVDEQYF; CDR3 DNA: TGTGCCAGCAGAAGGACAGGAAGCGTCGACGAGCAGTACTTC